The next 17 T cell receptor beta chains were all read from a single sample in a study of T cell responses to AZD1222 COVID-19 vaccine. Measured with immunoSEQ multiplex PCR; TCRdb has only the in-frame clones, and not every one. The table lists approximately 170,000 clones, 85% to 95% of them singletons. The specimen was peripheral blood, collected on day 0 of AZD1222 vaccination. These TCRs come from an adult in good health.

V usage is TRBV7-2 and J usage is TRBJ1-2; D ambiguous. There are 12 residues in the CDR3. The V and J ends lost 2 bases and 8 bases respectively, with 9 bases between them. Germline lookup yields CDR1 SGHTA and CDR2 FQGNSA. The CDR3 region is CASSLFSGGYTF. In nucleotides, the CDR3 is TGTGCCAGCAGCTTATTCTCGGGGGGCTACACCTTC.

The gene calls are TRBV6-5 and TRBJ2-3, with D perhaps TRBD2 (6 bases). Germline V gene data show CDR1 as MNHEY and CDR2 as SVGAGI. Trimming took 10 bases from V and 0 from J, leaving 14 bases between them. The CDR3 length is 14 residues. The CDR3 sequence: CATRTILSTDTQYF. In nucleotides, the CDR3 is TGTGCCACCAGGACTATCCTAAGCACAGATACGCAGTATTTT.

The J gene is TRBJ2-7, the V gene TRBV5-8; TRBD1 matches 8 bases. CDR3 length: 13 amino acids. V gave up 4 bases and J gave up 6 bases; unmatched junction bases: 6. Germline CDR1 and CDR2: SGHTS and YDEGEE. CDR3 region: CASSQDREREQYF. CDR3 sequence (DNA): TGTGCCAGCAGCCAGGACAGGGAACGCGAGCAGTACTTC.

This chain links TRBV5-8 with TRBJ2-5; D unclear. Trimming left V 0 bases short and J 5 bases short, with 8 bases between. This CDR3 has 13 residues. Germline V gene sequence: CDR1 SGHTS, CDR2 YDEGEE. CDR3 residues: CASSLDGRETQYF. As DNA, the CDR3 is TGTGCCAGCAGCTTGGATGGCCGGGAGACCCAGTACTTC.

The V call is TRBV5-1, the J call TRBJ1-2; D remains ambiguous. This CDR3 has 13 amino acids. The V gene's germline CDR1 is SGHRS and CDR2 YFSETQ. The V gene lost 0 bases and the J gene lost 4 bases, with 7 bases spanning the gap. The CDR3 reads CASSLVGSYGYTF. The DNA for the CDR3 is TGCGCCAGCAGCTTGGTAGGTAGCTATGGCTACACCTTC. The full variable domain, in which reference TRBV5-1 and TRBJ1-2 provide the parts outside the CDR3, is KAGVTQTPRYLIKTRGQQVTLSCSPISGHRSVSWYQQTPGQGLQFLFEYFSETQRNKGNFPGRFSGRQFSNSRSEMNVSTLELGDSALYLCASSLVGSYGYTFGSGTRLTVV.

On this clone: The sample holds other DNA sequences that translate to the same CDR3. The chain employs TRBV5-1 and TRBJ2-2, with 7 positions matching TRBD2. The CDR3 extends over 15 amino acids. Trimming at V came to 4 bases and at J to 0 bases, leaving 3 bases not matched to a gene. The germline V gene encodes CDR1 SGHRS and CDR2 YFSETQ. The CDR3 DNA reads as TGCGCCAGCAGCAGGGGAGGGGCGAACACCGGGGAGCTGTTTTTT. Residues: CASSRGGANTGELFF.

The chain joins TRBV6-1 to TRBJ1-2, with TRBD1 identical over 8 bases. In germline, CDR1 is MNHNS, CDR2 SASEGT. The V and J ends lost 3 bases and 4 bases, in that order; junction bases with no gene match: 19. The CDR3 contains 19 residues. The DNA for the CDR3 is TGTGCCAGCAGTGAGTGGGAAGGACAGGGTCTGAGCGCTCTCTATGGCTACACCTTC. Translated: CASSEWEGQGLSALYGYTF.

The J gene is TRBJ2-3, the V gene TRBV7-6; D not certain. Germline-derived CDR1 and CDR2 are SGHVS and FNYEAQ. CDR3 length: 14 residues. V gave up 1 base and J gave up 0 bases, with 5 bases separating them. In DNA, the CDR3 is TGTGCCAGCAGCTTAGGCGCTAGCACAGATACGCAGTATTTT. Its translation: CASSLGASTDTQYF.

This chain links TRBV27 with TRBJ1-1; 8 nucleotides match TRBD1. Germline V lookup: CDR1 MNHEY, CDR2 SMNVEV (reference sequence). This CDR3 is 12 amino acids long. Trimming took 9 bases from V and 4 from J; bases not matched to a gene: 4. CDR3 nucleotides: TGTGCCAGTTACAGGGGGGCCACTGAAGCTTTCTTT. It translates to CASYRGATEAFF.

V is TRBV7-9 and J is TRBJ1-4, with D possibly being TRBD1 (5 bases). From germline, CDR1 is SEHNR and CDR2 FQNEAQ (reference sequence). The CDR3 runs 18 residues. Trimming cost V 0 bases and J 4 bases, with 18 bases left between them. The CDR3, as DNA: TGTGCCAGCAGCTTAGCGTGGCAGAGAGGGGCCAATAATGAAAAACTGTTTTTT. Amino acid sequence: CASSLAWQRGANNEKLFF.

The rearrangement joins TRBV7-9 to TRBJ2-7, with TRBD1 matching 7 bases. Trimming removed 10 bases from V and 1 base from J; junction bases left unmatched: 4. Looked up from germline, CDR1 is SEHNR and CDR2 is FQNEAQ (reference sequence). The CDR3 sequence is 12 residues long. CDR3 sequence (DNA): TGTGCCACCCGGGACAGTTCCTACGAGCAGTACTTC. Translation: CATRDSSYEQYF.

The J gene is TRBJ2-5, the V gene TRBV2, with D perhaps given as TRBD1 or TRBD2 (5 bases each). CDR1 is SNHLY and CDR2 is FYNNEI in the germline V gene. V dropped 4 bases and J dropped 4 bases, with 7 bases sitting between them. The CDR3 is made up of 12 amino acids. This CDR3 reads CASSGGVETQYF. The CDR3 DNA is TGTGCCAGCAGTGGAGGGGTAGAGACCCAGTACTTC.

The gene calls are TRBV11-2 and TRBJ2-7; the D is unclear. This CDR3 is 13 amino acids long. The V gene lost 4 bases and the J gene lost 5 bases, with 12 bases spanning the gap. Germline loops: CDR1 SGHAT, CDR2 FQNNGV. The CDR3 sequence: CASSSRLIDEQYF. CDR3 nucleotides: TGTGCCAGCAGCTCACGACTTATAGACGAGCAGTACTTC.

The chain uses TRBV20-1 and TRBJ2-1; tentative D call: TRBD2 (5 bases). The CDR3 runs to 10 residues. Germline loops: CDR1 DFQATT, CDR2 SNEGSKA (reference sequence). The ends were cut back, 7 bases at V and 10 bases at J, with 11 bases in the middle. DNA for the CDR3: TGCAGTGTCGGAGGCGGGGAGCAGTTCTTC. Translating gives CSVGGGEQFF.

The chain links TRBV29-1 to TRBJ2-5; D gene uncertain. Germline CDR1 reads SQVTM; CDR2 reads ANQGSEA. V lost 5 bases to trimming and J lost 5 bases, with 9 bases between them. The CDR3 is made up of 11 amino acids. The CDR3 is CSVHWLETQYF. The CDR3 nucleotides are TGCAGCGTTCATTGGCTGGAGACCCAGTACTTC.

DNA of the CDR3: TGTGCCAGCAGCTTTGGGAGGGTAGCCGGCAATCAGCCCCAGCATTTT. Protein sequence: CASSFGRVAGNQPQHF. The V and J genes are TRBV5-5 and TRBJ1-5; no definite D call. With 2 bases removed from V and 2 bases from J, the gap between germline ends came to 14 bases. The CDR3 is 16 amino acids. Germline CDR1 reads SGHKS; CDR2 reads YYEKEE (reference sequence). Together with reference TRBV5-5 and TRBJ1-5, the CDR3 gives the full variable domain: DAGVTQSPTHLIKTRGQQVTLRCSPISGHKSVSWYQQVLGQGPQFIFQYYEKEERGRGNFPDRFSARQFPNYSSELNVNALLLGDSALYLCASSFGRVAGNQPQHFGDGTRLSIL.

This clone was seen a single time. The genes are TRBV5-1 and TRBJ1-5; 8 nucleotides align to TRBD1. In germline, CDR1 is SGHRS, CDR2 YFSETQ. J lost 7 bases, V lost 0 bases, and 6 bases had no gene match. The CDR3 has 15 residues. This CDR3 is CASSLAAGGGQPQHF. CDR3 coding DNA: TGCGCCAGCAGCTTGGCGGCAGGGGGCGGGCAGCCCCAGCATTTT.